This T cell receptor beta chain was retrieved from a study of blood T cell repertoires in COVID-19. Study summary: Some COVID-19 samples were acute and others convalescent; all came from the United States, Italy and Spain.

Germline values: CDR1 SNHLY, CDR2 FYNNEI. V lost 6 bases to trimming and J lost 6 bases; unmatched junction nucleotides: 2. This CDR3 is 13 amino acids long. Data came from immunoSEQ multiplex PCR; TCRdb stores just in-frame clones and leaves some out. The sample lists about 130,000 clones; under 95% were seen once. The sample comprised peripheral blood. V and J are TRBV2 and TRBJ1-1, with 12 nucleotides matching TRBD1. The TCR sequence derives from a man aged 50 to 60 with active COVID-19. The CDR3 sequence is CASRGQGASEAFF. The CDR3 DNA follows: TGTGCCAGCAGGGGACAGGGGGCCTCTGAAGCTTTCTTT.